The clone carrying this T cell receptor (beta chain) has a single count. Splitting the CD4+ cells yielded a CD45RA+ naive subset and a CD45RA-negative memory subset. This sample was included in a study of shared clonotypes between healthy human individuals. The V gene lost 5 bases and the J gene lost 2 bases, with 18 bases spanning the gap. The CDR3 sequence is 17 residues long. Germline V gene lookup returns CDR1 MNHEY and CDR2 SMNVEV (reference sequence). Profiled with immunoSEQ multiplex PCR; TCRdb holds only in-frame clones, not every one. Seen here are 2 million to 2.5 million clones, 85% to 95% observed once, and the top ten hold 0.37%.

The sequenced material came from naive CD4+ T cells from PBMCs. Subset indicated: CD45RA+ positively selected. This sequence originates from a man aged 18 to 35 in good health. Some clones in this sample may be carry-over from other donors' samples. V is TRBV27 and J is TRBJ1-4; D gene unclear. The CDR3 DNA is TGTGCCAGCAGTCTACTAGCAGCGTTTGCCACTAATGAAAAACTGTTTTTT. It is translated as CASSLLAAFATNEKLFF.